This TCR beta chain stems from a study of Graves' ophthalmopathy and Graves' hyperthyroidism. Study-level findings and limits: Most thyroid clonotypes expanded beyond 0.001 frequency were also found in blood. It was with around 67% sensitivity and 72% to 75% specificity that the model predicted ophthalmopathy progression.

This CDR3 is built from 15 residues. Germline V gene sequence: CDR1 SGDLS, CDR2 YYNGEE. Amplification of the TCR beta CDR3 regions used RNA transcripts (as template). HTBI primers were used in a first-round RT-PCR, which preceded a second-round multiplex PCR. TCRdb passed the multiplex PCR reads through MiXCR, listing each CDR3 protein once. The repertoire holds around 1,000,000 distinct CDR3 sequences, with less than 45% as singletons. If patients had other autoimmune diseases, uncontrolled infections, pregnancy or lactation, they were excluded. The evidence that diagnosis relied on was clinical symptoms, serum thyroxine, TRAb, thyroid ultrasound and orbital computed tomography. This clonotype was detected only a few times. The antigen is undetermined. Relative to the germline gene, one junction end is altered; a read error may explain this.

This TCR derives from an adult man with Graves' hyperthyroidism. The sequenced sample was peripheral blood or thyroid tissue (not recorded which). V usage is TRBV9 and J usage is TRBJ2-5, with TRBD2 matching 10 bases. This CDR3 is CAGSAGLAEQETQYF. Written as DNA, the CDR3 is TGTGCCGGCAGCGCAGGACTAGCGGAGCAAGAGACCCAGTACTTC.